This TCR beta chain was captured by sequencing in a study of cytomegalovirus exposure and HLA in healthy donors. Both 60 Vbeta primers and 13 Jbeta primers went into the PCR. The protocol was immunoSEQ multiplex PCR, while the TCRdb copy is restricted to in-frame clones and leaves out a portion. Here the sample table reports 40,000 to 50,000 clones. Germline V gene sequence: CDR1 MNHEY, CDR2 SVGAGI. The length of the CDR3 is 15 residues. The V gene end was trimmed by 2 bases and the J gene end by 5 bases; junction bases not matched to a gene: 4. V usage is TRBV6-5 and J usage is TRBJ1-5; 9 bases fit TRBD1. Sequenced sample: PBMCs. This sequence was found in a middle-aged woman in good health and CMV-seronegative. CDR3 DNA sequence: TGTGCCAGCAGTTACACTTGGACAGGGGATCAGCCCCAGCATTTT. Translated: CASSYTWTGDQPQHF.